One and the same sample provided the 3 T cell receptor beta chains below, sequenced in a study of blood T cell repertoires in COVID-19 (dated by TCRdb to between 2020 and 2021). Library method: the immunoSEQ multiplex PCR assay. Not all clones reach the TCRdb copy of this immuneACCESS table, which keeps in-frame sequences only. Checked studies attribute under half of the gap to unresolved V genes and leave the rest unexplained. This sample comprises roughly 260,000 clones, approximately 86% of them detected only once. The top ten clonotypes cover around 9.5% of the sample. Input material: peripheral blood. The receptors originated from a man in his forties who had recovered from COVID-19.

V and J are TRBV12-5 and TRBJ2-2; the D is unclear. The CDR3 has 13 residues. V gave up 0 bases and J gave up 8 bases, with 7 bases separating them. The germline V gene encodes CDR1 LGHNT and CDR2 FRNRAP. The CDR3, as DNA: TGTGCTAGTGGTTTGGTACTATATGGGGAGCTGTTTTTT. Translating gives CASGLVLYGELFF.

This chain connects TRBV7-2 to TRBJ2-7, with 7 bases lining up with TRBD1. The CDR3 runs 16 residues. The junction had 6 bases not matched to a gene; V was cut back by 1 base and J by 0 bases. Germline CDR1 reads SGHTA; CDR2 reads FQGNSA. The CDR3 sequence: CASSLGGTALSYEQYF. CDR3 bases: TGTGCCAGCAGCTTAGGTGGGACAGCTCTCTCCTACGAGCAGTACTTC.

The V call is TRBV6-5, the J call TRBJ2-3, with D possibly TRBD2 on 5 matching bases. Trimming removed 5 bases at V and 2 bases at J, with 11 bases between. Looked up from germline, CDR1 is MNHEY and CDR2 is SVGAGI. This CDR3 contains 14 residues. The CDR3 region is CASSPEGYTDTQYF. CDR3 DNA: TGTGCCAGCAGTCCCGAGGGCTACACAGATACGCAGTATTTT.